This T cell receptor (beta chain) was profiled in a study of blood T cells in healthy people across ages. Alongside a J-beta primer mix, a sample-barcoded 5' primer served in a second PCR lasting about 7 to 12 cycles. TCRdb redid the calling of the 5' RACE reads with MiXCR, one entry per CDR3 protein. The sample carries approximately 1,700,000 distinct CDR3 sequences, approximately 40% recorded once. This clonotype was counted a single time. The CDR3 spans 16 residues. The V gene end was trimmed by 3 bases and the J gene end by 4 bases; junction bases not matched to a gene: 7. The V gene's germline CDR1 is MNHEY and CDR2 SVGAGI.

This chain connects TRBV6-5 to TRBJ2-1, with 9 bases lining up with TRBD2. Sequences were obtained from blood. This receptor was obtained from a human donor in good health. Here the CDR3 DNA reads TGTGCCAGCAGTTATAGCGGGGGCGAACTTTACAATGAGCAGTTCTTC. It encodes CASSYSGGELYNEQFF.